This is a list of T cell receptor beta chains from one sample in a study of T cell repertoires in cytomegalovirus infection. Their antigens are not known. TCRdb re-analysed the reads in MiXCR, keeping a single row per CDR3 protein. The repertoire holds about 130,000 distinct CDR3 sequences, with approximately 24% as singletons. The sample was PBMCs, sequenced either directly or after in vitro stimulation (not recorded which). All receptors come from a human donor in good health (CMV status not recorded). Some clones in this sample may be carry-over from other donors' samples. Each CDR3 is given with its conserved first and last residue. D genes are given only for firm matches. Rows may omit the clone size; those that give it use once, few, many or a size class.

V gene: TRBV11-2; CDR3 length: 15; clone size: many; J gene: TRBJ1-2; D gene: TRBD1; CDR3 DNA: TGTGCCAGCTCGAAAAATCAGGGGGCGCGAGATGGCTACACCTTC; CDR3 protein: CASSKNQGARDGYTF
V gene: TRBV19; CDR3 length: 16; clone size: -; J gene: TRBJ2-1; D gene: TRBD2; CDR3 DNA: TGTGCCAGTAGTATCATAGCGGGAGGGCGTAGGTATGAGCAGTTCTTC; CDR3 protein: CASSIIAGGRRYEQFF
V gene: TRBV11-2; CDR3 length: 16; clone size: -; J gene: TRBJ2-3; D gene: TRBD2; CDR3 DNA: TGTGCCAGCAGCCAGGGTCTTAGGCGGGAGGCAGATACGCAGTATTTT; CDR3 protein: CASSQGLRREADTQYF
V gene: TRBV4-2; CDR3 length: 15; clone size: -; J gene: TRBJ1-5; D gene: -; CDR3 DNA: TGTGCCAGCAGCCAGCAAAGGGGGAGCAATCAGCCCCAGCATTTT; CDR3 protein: CASSQQRGSNQPQHF
V gene: TRBV20-1; CDR3 length: 13; clone size: -; J gene: TRBJ2-3; D gene: -; CDR3 DNA: TGCAGTACGACGGGCGGTAGCACAGATACGCAGTATTTT; CDR3 protein: CSTTGGSTDTQYF
V gene: TRBV28; CDR3 length: 15; clone size: -; J gene: TRBJ2-1; D gene: TRBD2; CDR3 DNA: TGTGCCAGCAGTTTTATGGGGGAGGGATCAAATGAGCAGTTCTTC; CDR3 protein: CASSFMGEGSNEQFF
V gene: TRBV19; CDR3 length: 15; clone size: -; J gene: TRBJ1-2; D gene: TRBD1; CDR3 DNA: TGTGCCAGTAGTGCGCGACAGGGGGCTAACTATGGCTACACCTTC; CDR3 protein: CASSARQGANYGYTF
V gene: TRBV19; CDR3 length: 17; clone size: many; J gene: TRBJ2-3; D gene: TRBD2; CDR3 DNA: TGTGCCAGCCGAAGGGCTAGCGGGAGGATCAGCACAGATACGCAGTATTTT; CDR3 protein: CASRRASGRISTDTQYF
V gene: TRBV11-3; CDR3 length: 15; clone size: many; J gene: TRBJ2-5; D gene: TRBD2; CDR3 DNA: TGTGCCAGCAACCTCGGGACTAGAGGGGAGGAGACCCAGTACTTC; CDR3 protein: CASNLGTRGEETQYF
V gene: TRBV7-9; CDR3 length: 14; clone size: -; J gene: TRBJ1-5; D gene: TRBD1; CDR3 DNA: TGTGCCACCAAGGAGGGGGCCGGGAATCAGCCCCAGCATTTT; CDR3 protein: CATKEGAGNQPQHF
V gene: TRBV7-6; CDR3 length: 12; clone size: few; J gene: TRBJ1-5; D gene: -; CDR3 DNA: TGTGCCAGCAGCCCAGGGTTGGGCCCCCAGCATTTT; CDR3 protein: CASSPGLGPQHF
V gene: TRBV19; CDR3 length: 15; clone size: few; J gene: TRBJ2-2; D gene: -; CDR3 DNA: TGTGCCAGTAGTCCGGACCAACCGAACACCGGGGAGCTGTTTTTT; CDR3 protein: CASSPDQPNTGELFF
V gene: TRBV19; CDR3 length: 14; clone size: -; J gene: TRBJ1-1; D gene: -; CDR3 DNA: TGTGCCAGTAGTTTCCGCGGGGAGAACACTGAAGCTTTCTTT; CDR3 protein: CASSFRGENTEAFF
V gene: TRBV7-2; CDR3 length: 15; clone size: many; J gene: TRBJ1-2; D gene: -; CDR3 DNA: TGTGCCAGCAGCTCGTCAGGGTCCCGAAACTATGGCTACACCTTC; CDR3 protein: CASSSSGSRNYGYTF
V gene: TRBV7-6; CDR3 length: 15; clone size: many; J gene: TRBJ1-2; D gene: -; CDR3 DNA: TGTGCCAGCAGCTCCACCTACGACAGCCACAGGGGCTACACCTTC; CDR3 protein: CASSSTYDSHRGYTF